Presented here are 27 T cell receptor beta chains from one specimen sequenced in a study of OX40 agonist ivuxolimab in advanced cancers. The assay was immunoSEQ multiplex PCR, and TCRdb's table has in-frame clones only and misses some. This sample carries 45,000 to 55,000 clones, about 83% of them seen once, and the ten largest clones take roughly 1.1%. Material: CD4+ or CD8+ T cells sorted from blood, obtained in a trial of the OX40 agonist ivuxolimab. Receptors originate from an adult with an advanced solid tumor such as melanoma, head and neck, liver or kidney cancer.

The chain links TRBV5-1 to TRBJ2-3; 8 nucleotides match TRBD1. CDR3 length equals 14 residues. Germline V gene lookup returns CDR1 SGHRS and CDR2 YFSETQ. V lost 4 bases to trimming and J lost 2 bases; unmatched junction nucleotides: 3. The CDR3: CASSIQGATDTQYF. The CDR3 region has the DNA TGCGCCAGCAGCATCCAGGGGGCCACAGATACGCAGTATTTT.

V and J are TRBV18 and TRBJ1-1, with no clear D. V was clipped by 0 bases and J by 5 bases, with 7 bases between them. Looked up from germline, CDR1 is KGHSH and CDR2 is LQKENI. There are 13 residues in the CDR3. For the CDR3, the DNA is TGTGCCAGCTCACCACCTCCCAGGACTGAAGCTTTCTTT. Translated: CASSPPPRTEAFF.

The CDR3 DNA follows: TGTGCCAGTAGTATATTTTGGGGAGATACGCAGTATTTT. It yields the protein CASSIFWGDTQYF. This chain uses TRBV19 with TRBJ2-3; D call uncertain. Trimming pared 2 bases from V and 5 bases from J, leaving 8 bases between. The CDR3 spans 13 residues. Germline CDR1 reads LNHDA; CDR2 reads SQIVND (reference sequence).

This chain connects TRBV7-9 to TRBJ2-6; no firm D call. The V end was cut by 3 bases, the J end by 2 bases, with 8 bases between. CDR3 length: 15 amino acids. The germline V gene has CDR1 SEHNR and CDR2 FQNEAQ (reference sequence). The CDR3 coding sequence is TGTGCCAGCAGCTTCATCAAGACTGGGGCCAACGTCCTGACTTTC. It translates to CASSFIKTGANVLTF.

The genes are TRBV4-2 and TRBJ1-2, with D hard to call. CDR3 length: 12 residues. In germline, CDR1 is LGHNA, CDR2 YNFKEQ. The V gene lost 0 bases and the J gene lost 5 bases, with 4 bases spanning the gap. CDR3 residues: CASSQESYGYTF. CDR3 bases: TGTGCCAGCAGCCAAGAGTCTTATGGCTACACCTTC.

The V gene is TRBV7-2, the J gene TRBJ2-2, with 10 bases aligning to TRBD1. The V gene end was trimmed by 6 bases and the J gene end by 4 bases; junction bases not matched to a gene: 5. The germline V gene has CDR1 SGHTA and CDR2 FQGNSA. This CDR3 is built from 15 residues. The CDR3 sequence: CASSMRTGGTGELFF. DNA of the CDR3: TGTGCCAGCAGTATGAGGACAGGGGGCACCGGGGAGCTGTTTTTT.

This clone was found once. The CDR3 DNA is TGTGCCATCGCAGGGGGTAGCAATCAGCCCCAGCATTTT. It translates to CAIAGGSNQPQHF. The rearrangement joins TRBV10-3 to TRBJ1-5, with TRBD1 matching 7 bases. Losses at the gene ends were 8 bases for V and 0 bases for J; bases not matched to a gene: 1. CDR3 length: 13 amino acids. CDR1 ENHRY and CDR2 SYGVKD come from the germline V gene.

This chain joins TRBV18 and TRBJ1-2, with 7 bases that match TRBD1. This CDR3 spans 13 amino acids. V lost 4 bases, J lost 2 bases, and 1 base stayed unmatched. Germline values: CDR1 KGHSH, CDR2 LQKENI. CDR3 sequence reads: CASSRDSNYGYTF. The CDR3 DNA follows: TGTGCCAGCTCACGGGACAGCAACTATGGCTACACCTTC.

This rearrangement joins TRBV7-2 to TRBJ2-5, with D perhaps assigned TRBD1 or TRBD2 (6 bases each). The DNA end is a closer match to TRBJ2-7, so the J assignment may be wrong. CDR1 is SGHTA, CDR2 FQGNSA, per germline. There are 14 residues in the CDR3. The CDR3 reads CASSLAGGLYEQYF. For the CDR3, the DNA is TGTGCCAGCAGCTTAGCGGGGGGCCTCTACGAGCAGTACTTC.

The rearrangement uses TRBV6-6 and TRBJ1-1; no clear D gene. This CDR3 contains 14 residues. With 0 bases removed from V and 11 bases from J, the gap between germline ends came to 16 bases. Germline V gene data show CDR1 as MNHNY and CDR2 as SVGAGI (reference sequence). CDR3 DNA: TGTGCCAGCAGTTACTCGCGCCTCGAGGCATACGCTTTCTTT. Translating gives CASSYSRLEAYAFF.

The rearrangement uses TRBV6-1 and TRBJ1-4, with a weak D call TRBD1 (5 bases). V dropped 2 bases and J dropped 2 bases, with 9 bases sitting between them. Germline V lookup: CDR1 MNHNS, CDR2 SASEGT. The CDR3 runs to 15 residues. CDR3 sequence: CASSEMWGTNEKLFF. The CDR3 DNA reads as TGTGCCAGCAGTGAAATGTGGGGGACTAATGAAAAACTGTTTTTT.

The chain combines TRBV6-1 with TRBJ1-5, with D perhaps TRBD1 (6 bases). The germline CDR1 and CDR2 sequences are MNHNS and SASEGT. V was shortened by 6 bases and J by 3 bases, with 12 bases between the two germline ends. This CDR3 contains 14 residues. In nucleotides, the CDR3 is TGTGCCAGCAGCCTCGACAGGAACAATCAGCCCCAGCATTTT. Its translation: CASSLDRNNQPQHF.

The CDR3 spells CASSVLGSNQPQHF. CDR3 coding DNA: TGTGCCAGCAGCGTCCTTGGGAGCAATCAGCCCCAGCATTTT. The rearrangement joins TRBV5-4 to TRBJ1-5; D is uncertain. There are 14 residues in the CDR3. V dropped 4 bases and J dropped 1 base, with 9 bases sitting between them. CDR1 is SGHNT, CDR2 YYREEE, per germline (reference sequence).

This clone has only a few counts. The rearrangement uses TRBV7-2 and TRBJ2-2; 8 bases map to TRBD1. Germline V gene lookup returns CDR1 SGHTA and CDR2 FQGNSA. The CDR3 length is 14 residues. V was pared by 2 bases and J by 6 bases, with 2 bases of the junction left unmatched. CDR3: CASSLRQGSGELFF. The CDR3 nucleotides read TGTGCCAGCAGCTTACGACAGGGGTCCGGGGAGCTGTTTTTT.

The chain combines TRBV9 with TRBJ1-1; D may be TRBD1 (5 bases). The CDR3 runs to 14 residues. Trimming took 4 bases from V and 5 from J, leaving 15 bases between them. In germline, CDR1 is SGDLS, CDR2 YYNGEE. This CDR3 reads CASSPQSGGTEAFF. The CDR3 DNA follows: TGTGCCAGCAGCCCTCAGTCCGGGGGGACTGAAGCTTTCTTT.

The count of this clone is one. V and J are TRBV5-1 and TRBJ2-5; D is perhaps TRBD1 or TRBD2 (6 bases each). Looked up from germline, CDR1 is SGHRS and CDR2 is YFSETQ. There are 15 residues in the CDR3. V was pared by 1 base and J by 5 bases, with 15 bases between. Written as DNA, the CDR3 is TGCGCCAGCAGCTTGACGGGGGCGCACTCGGAGACCCAGTACTTC. Translated: CASSLTGAHSETQYF.

V gene TRBV25-1 combines with J gene TRBJ1-2, with 8 bases matching TRBD1. CDR1 is MGHDK and CDR2 is SYGVNS in the germline V gene. The CDR3 has 16 amino acids. J was trimmed by 8 bases and V by 1 base; bases with no gene match: 12. The CDR3, as DNA: TGTGCCAGCAGTGAATTCTTGGCCGGACAGGGATCCGGCTACACCTTC. Amino acid sequence: CASSEFLAGQGSGYTF.

The chain couples TRBV9 to TRBJ2-5, with a weak D call TRBD2 (5 bases). The CDR3 spans 15 residues. The V gene's germline CDR1 is SGDLS and CDR2 YYNGEE. V gave up 0 bases and J gave up 3 bases, with 12 bases separating them. CDR3 in amino acids: CASSVGVSGKETQYF. DNA of the CDR3: TGTGCCAGCAGCGTAGGGGTGTCGGGAAAAGAGACCCAGTACTTC.

The V gene is TRBV2, the J gene TRBJ2-5; D not resolved. There are 12 residues in the CDR3. V lost 5 bases, J lost 4 bases, and 8 bases lay in between. Germline CDR1 and CDR2: SNHLY and FYNNEI. The CDR3 DNA follows: TGTGCCAGCAGTCAGCCTCCAGAGACCCAGTACTTC. Its translation: CASSQPPETQYF.

J is TRBJ2-3 and V is TRBV4-2; 9 nucleotides line up with TRBD1. V shed 3 bases and J 1 base; nucleotides not matched to a gene: 5. This CDR3 comprises 16 residues. CDR1 LGHNA and CDR2 YNFKEQ come from the germline V gene. The chain's CDR3 is CASSQGDRDGTDTQYF. CDR3 coding DNA: TGTGCCAGCAGCCAGGGGGACAGGGACGGCACAGATACGCAGTATTTT.

This chain connects TRBV7-6 to TRBJ1-3; D gene uncertain. Germline CDR1 and CDR2: SGHVS and FNYEAQ. The CDR3 consists of 14 residues. Trimming removed 1 base from V and 2 bases from J, with 6 bases in between. The CDR3 loop is CASSLVPAGNTIYF. CDR3 nucleotides: TGTGCCAGCAGCTTAGTCCCAGCTGGAAACACCATATATTTT.

The chain combines TRBV11-2 with TRBJ1-1; 8 bases match TRBD1. Losses at the gene ends were 4 bases for V and 1 base for J; bases not matched to a gene: 2. This CDR3 comprises 14 residues. Germline V lookup: CDR1 SGHAT, CDR2 FQNNGV. The CDR3 DNA reads as TGTGCCAGCAGCTGGGACAGGTGGAACACTGAAGCTTTCTTT. Amino acid sequence: CASSWDRWNTEAFF.

The V and J genes are TRBV5-6 and TRBJ2-5; the match to TRBD2 covers 7 bases. The length of the CDR3 is 16 residues. V dropped 4 bases and J dropped 4; count of bases not matched to a gene: 13. From germline, CDR1 is SGHDT and CDR2 YYEEEE. The CDR3 sequence: CASSKEVGLGTETQYF. CDR3 sequence (DNA): TGTGCCAGCAGCAAGGAGGTTGGACTAGGGACAGAGACCCAGTACTTC.

The chain combines TRBV9 with TRBJ2-5, with D possibly being TRBD2 (6 bases). Trimming stripped 0 bases from V and 5 bases from J, with 11 bases between. The CDR3 spans 14 residues. Germline CDR1 reads SGDLS; CDR2 reads YYNGEE. The CDR3 sequence is CASSVVGGRETQYF. The CDR3 nucleotides read TGTGCCAGCAGCGTAGTGGGGGGTAGGGAGACCCAGTACTTC.

The chain carries TRBV4-1 and TRBJ2-1; 8 bases align to TRBD1. CDR3 length equals 14 residues. Germline V lookup: CDR1 MGHRA, CDR2 YSYEKL. V shed 1 base, J shed 12 bases, and the junction held 8 bases outside the gene matches. The CDR3: CASSQGDRTSGQFF. The CDR3 DNA reads as TGCGCCAGCAGCCAAGGGGACAGGACCAGCGGGCAGTTCTTC.

The gene calls are TRBV21-1 and TRBJ1-3. TRBV21-1 is assigned pseudogene status. The CDR3 has 17 amino acids. The CDR3 region has the DNA TGTGCCAGCAGCAAAGCTGGTGGGGAACTCTCTGGAAACACCATATATTTT. Its translation is CASSKAGGELSGNTIYF.

The chain has TRBV15 and TRBJ2-7; unclear D gene. V dropped 2 bases and J dropped 2 bases, with 7 bases sitting between them. Germline-derived CDR1 and CDR2 are LNHNV and YYDKDF (reference sequence). CDR3 length: 13 amino acids. CDR3 nucleotide sequence: TGTGCCACCAGCAGACAGGACGCCTACGAGCAGTACTTC. It encodes CATSRQDAYEQYF.